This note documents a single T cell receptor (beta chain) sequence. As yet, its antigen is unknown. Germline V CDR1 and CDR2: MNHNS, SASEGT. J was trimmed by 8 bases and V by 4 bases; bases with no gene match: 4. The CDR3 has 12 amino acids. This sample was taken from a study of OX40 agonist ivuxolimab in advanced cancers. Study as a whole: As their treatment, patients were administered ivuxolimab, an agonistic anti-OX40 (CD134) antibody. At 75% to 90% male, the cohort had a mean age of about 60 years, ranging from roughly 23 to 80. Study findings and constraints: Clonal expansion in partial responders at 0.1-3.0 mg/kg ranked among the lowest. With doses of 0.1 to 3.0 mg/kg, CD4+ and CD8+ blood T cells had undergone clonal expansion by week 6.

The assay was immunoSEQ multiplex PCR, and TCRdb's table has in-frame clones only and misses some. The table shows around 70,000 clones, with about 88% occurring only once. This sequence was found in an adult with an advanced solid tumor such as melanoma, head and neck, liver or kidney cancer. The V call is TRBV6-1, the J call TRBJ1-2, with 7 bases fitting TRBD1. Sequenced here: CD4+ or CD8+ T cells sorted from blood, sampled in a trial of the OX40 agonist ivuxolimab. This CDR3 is CASSVRQGGYTF. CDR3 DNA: TGTGCCAGCAGTGTCCGACAGGGCGGCTACACCTTC.